The rows below give T cell receptor beta chains drawn from one sample of a study of blood T cell repertoires in COVID-19. TCRdb's copy holds only in-frame clones and misses some; the assay was immunoSEQ multiplex PCR. The sample holds 45,000 to 65,000 clones, approximately 80% seen once. Material: peripheral blood. The source of these receptors is a man in his sixties with acute or convalescent COVID-19. CDR3s include the opening cysteine and the closing phenylalanine or tryptophan. A D gene is named only where the DNA matches it firmly. A row's size may be missing; if present it is once, few, many or a size class.

V: TRBV19
D: TRBD1
size: -
J: TRBJ1-5
DNA: TGTGCCAGTAGTATTATAGGGGGCGATCAGCCCCAGCATTTT
CDR3: CASSIIGGDQPQHF

V: TRBV12-5
D: -
size: once
J: TRBJ1-2
DNA: TGTGCTAGTGGTACAACGACAGGACGTGATGGCTACACCTTC
CDR3: CASGTTTGRDGYTF

V: TRBV27
D: TRBD1
size: once
J: TRBJ2-7
DNA: TGTGCCAGCAGCCTCCGGGACAGGGGCGTCTACGAGCAGTACTTC
CDR3: CASSLRDRGVYEQYF

V: TRBV13
D: -
size: -
J: TRBJ2-7
DNA: TGTGCCAGCAGCCAGGGAAGCTCCTACGAGCAGTACTTC
CDR3: CASSQGSSYEQYF

V: TRBV18
D: -
size: -
J: TRBJ1-4
DNA: TGTGCCAGCTCACCAAGAGGGCTTCTGGGTAATGAAAAACTGTTTTTT
CDR3: CASSPRGLLGNEKLFF

V: TRBV30
D: TRBD2
size: -
J: TRBJ2-5
DNA: TGTGCCTGGAGTGTAGGTCGGGGGGGCGACGAGACCCAGTACTTC
CDR3: CAWSVGRGGDETQYF

V: TRBV21-1
D: -
size: -
J: TRBJ1-2
DNA: TGTGCCAGCAGCAACGTGACAGGGAACTATGGCTACACCTTC
CDR3: CASSNVTGNYGYTF

V: TRBV11-2
D: TRBD1
size: -
J: TRBJ1-2
DNA: TGTGCCAGCAGCCCCTTGACAGGGGGTCATACCTTC
CDR3: CASSPLTGGHTF

V: TRBV27
D: -
size: -
J: TRBJ1-6
DNA: TGTGCCAGCGGAGTGGGTGCCACCCTCCACTTT
CDR3: CASGVGATLHF

V: TRBV7-9
D: -
size: few
J: TRBJ1-1
DNA: TGTGCCAGCAGCTATGGAGAAATGAACACTGAAGCTTTCTTT
CDR3: CASSYGEMNTEAFF

V: TRBV7-3
D: TRBD1
size: -
J: TRBJ2-7
DNA: TGTGCCAGCAGCGTGGGGACAGGGGGTTTTTACGAGCAGTACTTC
CDR3: CASSVGTGGFYEQYF

V: TRBV11-2
D: -
size: -
J: TRBJ1-6
DNA: TGTGCCAGCAGCTTACTGGAGGGCTATTCACCCCTCCACTTT
CDR3: CASSLLEGYSPLHF

V: TRBV4-2
D: TRBD2
size: -
J: TRBJ2-5
DNA: TGTGCCAGCAGCCTAACCCCTAGCGGGGCCGAAGAGACCCAGTACTTC
CDR3: CASSLTPSGAEETQYF

V: TRBV6-5
D: TRBD1
size: -
J: TRBJ1-1
DNA: TGTGCCAGCAGTTACTTTCAGGGGGTTGAAGCTTTCTTT
CDR3: CASSYFQGVEAFF

V: TRBV28
D: TRBD1
size: -
J: TRBJ2-3
DNA: TGTGCCAGCCGAAGCACCGGGACAGGAGACGATACGCAGTATTTT
CDR3: CASRSTGTGDDTQYF

V: TRBV4-2
D: TRBD1
size: -
J: TRBJ1-2
DNA: TGTGCCAGCAGCTCCCTTCCGGGACAGCATTATGGCTACACCTTC
CDR3: CASSSLPGQHYGYTF

V: TRBV11-2
D: TRBD1
size: -
J: TRBJ1-2
DNA: TGTGCCAGCAGCTTACATGGGCAGGGGGCAAATGGCTACACCTTC
CDR3: CASSLHGQGANGYTF

V: TRBV28
D: TRBD1
size: -
J: TRBJ1-5
DNA: TGTGCCAGCAGCCCAGACAGGGCCGACAATCAGCCCCAGCATTTT
CDR3: CASSPDRADNQPQHF

V: TRBV28
D: TRBD2
size: few
J: TRBJ2-2
DNA: TGTGCCAGCAGATGGGGGGGGAACACCGGGGAGCTGTTTTTT
CDR3: CASRWGGNTGELFF

V: TRBV5-1
D: TRBD2
size: -
J: TRBJ2-7
DNA: TGCGCCAGCAGCGCCCTAGCGGGGGGCCTTAACGAGCAGTACTTC
CDR3: CASSALAGGLNEQYF

V: TRBV29-1
D: -
size: -
J: TRBJ1-2
DNA: TGCAGCGTTGAAGGTCGGAACTATGGCTACACCTTC
CDR3: CSVEGRNYGYTF

V: TRBV24-1
D: -
size: -
J: TRBJ1-2
DNA: TGTGCCACCAGCCCAGACGGGAACTATGGCTACACCTTC
CDR3: CATSPDGNYGYTF

V: TRBV7-6
D: -
size: -
J: TRBJ1-2
DNA: TGTGCCACCCGGACCACCAGGGGCCCCTTAGGCTACACCTTC
CDR3: CATRTTRGPLGYTF

V: TRBV5-1
D: -
size: -
J: TRBJ2-7
DNA: TGCGCCAGCAGCTTGGTGGTGCAGGGCGACGAGCAGTACTTC
CDR3: CASSLVVQGDEQYF

V: TRBV6-1
D: TRBD2
size: few
J: TRBJ2-3
DNA: TGTGCCAGCAGTGAAGGGGGACTAGCGGGGAGAACAGATACGCAGTATTTT
CDR3: CASSEGGLAGRTDTQYF

V: TRBV5-1
D: TRBD1
size: -
J: TRBJ2-7
DNA: TGCGCCAGCAGCGGGGGACAGCAATTTTACTACGAGCAGTACTTC
CDR3: CASSGGQQFYYEQYF

V: TRBV27
D: -
size: -
J: TRBJ1-2
DNA: TGTGCCAGCAGTTTATCCCAGATTAACTATGGCTACACCTTC
CDR3: CASSLSQINYGYTF

V: TRBV7-2
D: -
size: once
J: TRBJ1-1
DNA: TGTGCCAGCAGCGGAGTGGGGGCGTTTGAAGCTTTCTTT
CDR3: CASSGVGAFEAFF

V: TRBV24-1
D: -
size: -
J: TRBJ1-2
DNA: TGTGCCACCAGTAATTCAGGGCACGGCTACACCTTC
CDR3: CATSNSGHGYTF

V: TRBV5-1
D: -
size: -
J: TRBJ1-3
DNA: TGCGCCAGCAGCTTGGGGGACAAGAACACCATATATTTT
CDR3: CASSLGDKNTIYF

V: TRBV4-2
D: TRBD2
size: -
J: TRBJ2-1
DNA: TGTGCCAGCAGCTTCGGGGGGGCAGGGTACAATGAGCAGTTCTTC
CDR3: CASSFGGAGYNEQFF

V: TRBV27
D: TRBD1
size: -
J: TRBJ1-2
DNA: TGTGCCAGCAGTTTATACCGGACAGGGATCCTTGGCTACACCTTC
CDR3: CASSLYRTGILGYTF

V: TRBV15
D: TRBD1
size: -
J: TRBJ1-4
DNA: TGTGCCACCAGCAGATCGGGACAGCCTAATGAAAAACTGTTTTTT
CDR3: CATSRSGQPNEKLFF

V: TRBV6-4
D: -
size: -
J: TRBJ2-3
DNA: TGTGCCAGCAGGAAATCTAGCTCGCACGGACCAGATACGCAGTATTTT
CDR3: CASRKSSSHGPDTQYF

V: TRBV19
D: TRBD1
size: -
J: TRBJ1-5
DNA: TGTGCCTGTAGCGGGGGACAGGGGCAACGGCCCCAGCATTTT
CDR3: CACSGGQGQRPQHF

V: TRBV11-2
D: TRBD1
size: -
J: TRBJ2-3
DNA: TGTGCCGGCAGCTCGGTCAGGGGGCCTGGGGCAGATACGCAGTATTTT
CDR3: CAGSSVRGPGADTQYF

V: TRBV2
D: TRBD2
size: -
J: TRBJ2-1
DNA: TGTGCCAGCTTTGATGCTAGCGGGGGGAAAGATGAGCAGTTCTTC
CDR3: CASFDASGGKDEQFF

V: TRBV13
D: TRBD2
size: -
J: TRBJ2-3
DNA: TGTGCCAGCAGCCGCCTCCTAGCGGGGGGGGCCGGTACGCAGTATTTT
CDR3: CASSRLLAGGAGTQYF

V: TRBV30
D: -
size: -
J: TRBJ1-2
DNA: TGTGCCTGGAGTGTATCGGGGAGAGGTTATAACTATGGCTACACCTTC
CDR3: CAWSVSGRGYNYGYTF

V: TRBV9
D: TRBD1
size: -
J: TRBJ1-3
DNA: TGTGCCAGCAGCGCGGGACAGGGGTCCGGAAACACCATATATTTT
CDR3: CASSAGQGSGNTIYF

V: TRBV25-1
D: TRBD1
size: -
J: TRBJ2-7
DNA: TGTGCCAGCAGTACCTTTCTGGGGACAGGGTTCTCCTACGAGCAGTACTTC
CDR3: CASSTFLGTGFSYEQYF

V: TRBV4-2
D: -
size: -
J: TRBJ2-5
DNA: TGTGCCAGCAGCCAAGGAAAGTCGACTGGTATGAAGACCCAGTACTTC
CDR3: CASSQGKSTGMKTQYF